Presented here are 9 T cell receptor beta chains from one specimen sequenced in a study of metastatic and nonmetastatic thyroid tumors. TCRdb re-called the PCR reads via MiXCR. The table has around 16,000 clones, under 15% seen once. Each patient went into thyroid surgery without having received any treatment. The source material was tumor tissue. All receptors come from a female donor with papillary thyroid cancer or a benign thyroid nodule (not recorded which). Some clones in this sample may be carry-over from other donors' samples.

This clone was detected many times. The V call is TRBV27, the J call TRBJ1-6, with D perhaps TRBD1 (5 bases). This CDR3 spans 12 amino acids. V lost 5 bases and J lost 9, with 8 bases in between. Per germline, CDR1 MNHEY and CDR2 SMNVEV (reference sequence). The CDR3 reads CASSGGTSPLHF. The CDR3 bases are TGTGCCAGCAGTGGGGGGACTTCACCCCTCCACTTT.

This clone has at least ten counts. The J gene is TRBJ2-3, the V gene TRBV5-8; D is possibly TRBD1 or TRBD2 (5 bases each). CDR1 is SGHTS and CDR2 is YDEGEE in the germline V gene. V was trimmed by 7 bases and J by 0 bases, leaving 12 bases between them. The CDR3 contains 14 residues. The DNA for the CDR3 is TGTGCCAGCCGCCGGGACGGTAGCACAGATACGCAGTATTTT. This translates into CASRRDGSTDTQYF. The full variable domain, rest sourced from reference TRBV5-8 and TRBJ2-3, is EAGVTQSPTHLIKTRGQQATLRCSPISGHTSVYWYQQALGLGLQFLLWYDEGEERNRGNFPPRFSGRQFPNYSSELNVNALELEDSALYLCASRRDGSTDTQYFGPGTRLTVL.

This clone occurred many times. An end of the junction differs from the germline gene, which may be a read error. The chain recombines TRBV3-1 with TRBJ2-3; D possibly corresponds to TRBD2 (6 bases). The CDR3 contains 13 residues. CDR1 LGHDT and CDR2 YNNKEL come from the germline V gene (reference sequence). CDR3 sequence reads: CASRRAATDTRYF. The CDR3 DNA is TGTGCCAGTCGGAGGGCGGCCACAGATACGCGGTATTTT.

Ten or more counts support this clone. This chain links TRBV18 with TRBJ1-5, with a possible D match to TRBD1 (5 bases). The CDR3 contains 14 residues. V lost 6 bases, J lost 0 bases, and 9 bases lay in between. The germline V gene has CDR1 KGHSH and CDR2 LQKENI. The CDR3 DNA reads as TGTGCCAGCTCGCCAGACAGTAGCAATCAGCCCCAGCATTTT. Protein: CASSPDSSNQPQHF.

This clone was detected only a few times. This sequence joins TRBV6-1 and TRBJ1-6; no clear D. The CDR3 contains 14 residues. Trimming pared 7 bases from V and 0 bases from J, leaving 7 bases between. CDR1 is MNHNS and CDR2 is SASEGT in the germline V gene. The CDR3 DNA follows: TGTGCCAGCAAGGGAGCCTCCTATAATTCACCCCTCCACTTT. As protein: CASKGASYNSPLHF.

There are many counts of this clone. Other DNA sequences of this sample code for an identical CDR3. V usage is TRBV5-1 and J usage is TRBJ2-4; D tentatively reads TRBD1 or TRBD2 (5 bases each). Trimming cost V 1 base and J 3 bases, with 17 bases left between them. The CDR3 runs 17 residues. Per the germline V gene, CDR1 is SGHRS and CDR2 is YFSETQ. The CDR3 nucleotides are TGCGCCAGCAGCTTGTTAGGGTTATTTGGGGGCAAAAACATTCAGTACTTC. Residues: CASSLLGLFGGKNIQYF.

In the case of this clone: Possible read error: a much larger clone is one base away. CDR3 sequence: CASSYGGVGNQPQHF. DNA for the CDR3: TGTGCCAGCAGCTACGGTGGGGTTGGCAATCAGCCCCAGCATTTT. The chain has TRBV6-2 or TRBV6-3 and TRBJ1-5; D unclear. CDR1 and CDR2 from the germline V gene are MNHEY and SVGEGT. The V gene lost 6 bases and the J gene lost 2 bases, with 14 bases spanning the gap. This CDR3 has 15 amino acids.

The V and J genes are TRBV5-4 and TRBJ2-5, with 11 bases fitting TRBD1. This CDR3 is built from 16 residues. Germline-derived CDR1 and CDR2 are SGHNT and YYREEE (reference sequence). Trimming cost V 2 bases and J 2 bases; bases outside gene matches: 5. CDR3 sequence: CASSFPDRGHQETQYF. In DNA form, the CDR3 reads TGTGCCAGCAGCTTCCCGGACAGGGGGCATCAAGAGACCCAGTACTTC.

This clone was detected many times. The rearrangement links TRBV4-1 to TRBJ1-2; D is possibly TRBD1 (5 bases). The CDR3 runs to 15 residues. CDR1 and CDR2 (germline): MGHRA, YSYEKL. V dropped 0 bases and J dropped 4 bases, with 12 bases sitting between them. The CDR3 DNA sequence: TGCGCCAGCAGCCAAGAAGGAGGGGCTTTCTATGGCTACACCTTC. It codes for CASSQEGGAFYGYTF.